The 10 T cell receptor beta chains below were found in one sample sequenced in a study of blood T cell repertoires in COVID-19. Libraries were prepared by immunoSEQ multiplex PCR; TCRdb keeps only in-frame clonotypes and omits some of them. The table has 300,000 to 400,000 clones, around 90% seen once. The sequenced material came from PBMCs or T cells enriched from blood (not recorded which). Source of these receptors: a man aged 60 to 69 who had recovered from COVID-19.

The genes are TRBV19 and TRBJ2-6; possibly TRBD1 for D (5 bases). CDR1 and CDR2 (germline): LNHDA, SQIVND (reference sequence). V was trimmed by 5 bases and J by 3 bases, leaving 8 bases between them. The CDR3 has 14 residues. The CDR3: CASSFQGGANVLTF. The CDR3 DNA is TGTGCCAGTAGTTTCCAGGGTGGGGCCAACGTCCTGACTTTC.

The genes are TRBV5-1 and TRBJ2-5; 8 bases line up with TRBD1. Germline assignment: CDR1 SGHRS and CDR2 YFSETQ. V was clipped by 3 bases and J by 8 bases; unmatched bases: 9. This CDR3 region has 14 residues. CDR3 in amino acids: CASSSRTGLDTQYF. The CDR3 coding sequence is TGCGCCAGCAGCTCGCGGACAGGGTTAGATACCCAGTACTTC.

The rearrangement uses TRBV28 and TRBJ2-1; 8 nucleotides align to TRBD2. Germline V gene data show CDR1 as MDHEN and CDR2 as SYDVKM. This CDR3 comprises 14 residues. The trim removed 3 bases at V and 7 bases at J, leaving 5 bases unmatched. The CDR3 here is CASSFPGGVNEQFF. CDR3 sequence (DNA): TGTGCCAGCAGTTTCCCGGGGGGGGTTAATGAGCAGTTCTTC. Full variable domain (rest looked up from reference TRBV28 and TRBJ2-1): DVKVTQSSRYLVKRTGEKVFLECVQDMDHENMFWYRQDPGLGLRLIYFSYDVKMKEKGDIPEGYSVSREKKERFSLILESASTNQTSMYLCASSFPGGVNEQFFGPGTRLTVL.

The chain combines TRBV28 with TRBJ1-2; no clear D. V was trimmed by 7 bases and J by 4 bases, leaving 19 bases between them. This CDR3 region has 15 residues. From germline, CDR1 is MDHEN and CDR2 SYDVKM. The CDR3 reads CASIRGEVGSYGYTF. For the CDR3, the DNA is TGTGCCAGCATCCGGGGTGAAGTCGGCAGCTATGGCTACACCTTC.

DNA of the CDR3: TGTGCCAGCAGCCATTCCGGGACTAGCTCCTACGAGCAGTACTTC. Amino acids: CASSHSGTSSYEQYF. The chain recombines TRBV5-6 with TRBJ2-7; 8 nucleotides align to TRBD2. The junction had 6 bases not matched to a gene; V was cut back by 4 bases and J by 0 bases. This CDR3 contains 15 residues. From germline, CDR1 is SGHDT and CDR2 YYEEEE.

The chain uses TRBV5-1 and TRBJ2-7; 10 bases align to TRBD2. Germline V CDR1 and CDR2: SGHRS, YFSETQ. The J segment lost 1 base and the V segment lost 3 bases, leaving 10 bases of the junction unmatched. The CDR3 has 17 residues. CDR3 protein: CASSSSPSGSGSYEQYF. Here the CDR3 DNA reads TGCGCCAGCAGCTCTTCCCCTAGCGGGAGCGGTTCCTACGAGCAGTACTTC.

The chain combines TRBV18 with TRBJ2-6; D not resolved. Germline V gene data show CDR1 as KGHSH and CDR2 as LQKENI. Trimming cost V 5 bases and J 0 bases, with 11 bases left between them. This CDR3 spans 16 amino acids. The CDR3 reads CASSSPIRSGANVLTF. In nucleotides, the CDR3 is TGTGCCAGCTCATCTCCTATACGCTCTGGGGCCAACGTCCTGACTTTC.

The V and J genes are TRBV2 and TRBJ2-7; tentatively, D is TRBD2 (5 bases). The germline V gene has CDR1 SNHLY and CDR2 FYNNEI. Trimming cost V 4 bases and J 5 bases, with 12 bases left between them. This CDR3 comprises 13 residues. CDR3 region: CASSVLVIHEQYF. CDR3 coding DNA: TGTGCCAGCAGTGTACTAGTTATTCACGAGCAGTACTTC.

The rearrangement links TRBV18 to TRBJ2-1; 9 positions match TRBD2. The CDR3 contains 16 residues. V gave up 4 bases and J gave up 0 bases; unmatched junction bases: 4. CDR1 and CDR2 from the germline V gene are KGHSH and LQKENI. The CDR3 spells CASSRLAEGSYNEQFF. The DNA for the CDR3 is TGTGCCAGCTCACGACTAGCGGAAGGCTCCTACAATGAGCAGTTCTTC.

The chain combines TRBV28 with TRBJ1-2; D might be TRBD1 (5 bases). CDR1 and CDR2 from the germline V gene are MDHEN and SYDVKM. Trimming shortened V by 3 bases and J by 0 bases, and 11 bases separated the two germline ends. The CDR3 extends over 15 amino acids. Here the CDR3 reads CASSFNDRSNYGYTF. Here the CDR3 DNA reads TGTGCCAGCAGTTTTAACGACAGATCTAACTATGGCTACACCTTC.